Listed here are 11 T cell receptor beta chains from one sample, sequenced in a study of blood T cells in healthy people across ages. For the second PCR, which ran for about 7 to 12 cycles, a sample-barcoded 5' primer and a J-beta primer mix were used. TCRdb re-called the 5' RACE reads through MiXCR, storing one row per CDR3 protein. The data show approximately 1,100,000 distinct CDR3 sequences, less than 50% seen once. The sequencing sample was made of blood. These receptors were collected from a woman aged 60-70 years in good health.

This clonotype was counted many times. The gene calls are TRBV11-2 and TRBJ1-4; D is perhaps TRBD1 (5 bases). V was trimmed by 4 bases and J by 8 bases, leaving 17 bases between them. CDR1 SGHAT and CDR2 FQNNGV come from the germline V gene. This CDR3 is built from 15 residues. The CDR3 is CASSSGVTAEEKLFF. CDR3 DNA sequence: TGTGCCAGCAGCTCGGGGGTTACGGCCGAAGAAAAACTGTTTTTT.

This CDR3 is CAISKTGTGAYNEQYF. CDR3 coding DNA: TGTGCCATCAGCAAGACCGGGACAGGAGCCTACAATGAGCAGTACTTC. V usage is TRBV10-3 and J usage is TRBJ2-1, with TRBD1 matching over 8 bases. The end of the DNA aligns better with TRBJ2-7, so the J call may be wrong. The CDR3 contains 16 residues. Germline values: CDR1 ENHRY, CDR2 SYGVKD.

This chain joins TRBV20-1 and TRBJ2-3; TRBD2 matches at 7 bases. CDR3 length: 16 amino acids. In germline, CDR1 is DFQATT, CDR2 SNEGSKA (reference sequence). The V and J ends lost 7 bases and 1 base, in that order; junction bases with no gene match: 14. The CDR3 loop is CSVTWLAGVRTDTQYF. The CDR3 coding sequence is TGCAGTGTTACATGGTTGGCGGGAGTCCGCACAGATACGCAGTATTTT.

Remarks on this clonotype: A much larger clonotype is one base distant, so this may be a read error. The CDR3 DNA reads as TGCGCCGGCAGCAAACAGGGACTAGCGGGAGCTCTCGGCTACGAGCAGTACTTC. Amino acids: CAGSKQGLAGALGYEQYF. V gene TRBV5-1 combines with J gene TRBJ2-5; 14 bases align to TRBD2. The assigned J gene may be wrong: the sequence end matches TRBJ2-7 better. The length of the CDR3 is 18 residues. Per germline, CDR1 SGHRS and CDR2 YFSETQ.

The chain recombines TRBV24-1 with TRBJ2-4; 8 bases align to TRBD1. After removal of 12 bases from V and 0 bases from J, the junction contained 9 bases not matched to a gene. The CDR3 runs 15 residues. Germline V lookup: CDR1 KGHDR, CDR2 SFDVKD. The CDR3 spells CAAEGQGLAKNIQYF. The DNA for the CDR3 is TGTGCCGCCGAAGGACAGGGACTAGCCAAAAACATTCAGTACTTC.

This chain joins TRBV27 and TRBJ2-5; D remains unclear. From germline, CDR1 is MNHEY and CDR2 SMNVEV (reference sequence). Trimming stripped 8 bases from V and 11 bases from J, with 33 bases between. This CDR3 has 17 amino acids. CDR3 sequence: CASGLLGGQSSYNEQYF. In DNA form, the CDR3 reads TGTGCCAGCGGCCTCCTTGGCGGCCAGAGCTCCTACAATGAGCAGTACTTC.

The chain uses TRBV5-5 and TRBJ2-4; 7 nucleotides line up with TRBD1. Germline V gives CDR1 SGHKS, CDR2 YYEKEE (reference sequence). Trimming at V came to 3 bases and at J to 15 bases, leaving 15 bases not matched to a gene. The CDR3 sequence is 14 residues long. In nucleotides, the CDR3 is TGTGCCAGCAGCTCCCGATCAGGGGGAGAGACCCGGTACTTC. Encoded protein: CASSSRSGGETRYF.

As to this clonotype: One end of the junction fails to match germline, which may point to a read error. This chain uses TRBV27 with TRBJ2-3; a weak D match, TRBD1 (6 bases). Looked up from germline, CDR1 is MNHEY and CDR2 is SMNVEV (reference sequence). The CDR3 sequence is 20 residues long. CDR3 region: CTSSSSPDSPSKYSTDTQYF. The CDR3 DNA sequence: TGTACCAGCAGTTCGAGTCCGGACAGCCCGTCGAAATATAGCACAGATACGCAGTATTTT.

CDR3 bases: TGTGCCAGCAGTTTCTCAGGGTTGACCTATAATTCACCCCTCCACTTT. This sequence encodes CASSFSGLTYNSPLHF. V and J are TRBV27 and TRBJ1-6; tentative D call: TRBD1 (5 bases). Germline lookup yields CDR1 MNHEY and CDR2 SMNVEV (reference sequence). This CDR3 has 16 residues. V gave up 3 bases and J gave up 2 bases, with 11 bases separating them.

This clonotype was observed a handful of times. The chain couples TRBV10-3 to TRBJ2-7; 11 bases are a match to TRBD2. Per germline, CDR1 ENHRY and CDR2 SYGVKD. The CDR3 is 17 residues long. Germline trimming cut 4 bases from V and 0 bases from J; bases unmatched to any gene: 8. The CDR3 here is CAISAMGLADSSYEQYF. The CDR3 DNA reads TGTGCCATCAGTGCGATGGGACTAGCGGATAGCTCCTACGAGCAGTACTTC.

Written as DNA, the CDR3 is TGTGCCAGCAGGGGGGGATCGGGTTATCAGCCCCAGCATTTT. Translation: CASRGGSGYQPQHF. The V call is TRBV28, the J call TRBJ1-5; the D gene is possibly TRBD1 (5 bases). V was shortened by 6 bases and J by 5 bases, with 14 bases between the two germline ends. The CDR3 is made up of 14 amino acids. Germline V gene data show CDR1 as MDHEN and CDR2 as SYDVKM. Drawing the rest from reference TRBV28 and TRBJ1-5, the complete variable domain is DVKVTQSSRYLVKRTGEKVFLECVQDMDHENMFWYRQDPGLGLRLIYFSYDVKMKEKGDIPEGYSVSREKKERFSLILESASTNQTSMYLCASRGGSGYQPQHFGDGTRLSIL.